This passage covers 18 T cell receptor beta chains from one sample sequenced in a study of shared T cell receptors in the human thymus (dated by TCRdb to the early 2020s). Library preparation was by the immunoSEQ multiplex PCR assay. Held by TCRdb, this immuneACCESS table contains in-frame sequences only and omits some clones. Under half of the omission traces to an unresolved V gene where checked; the cause of the rest is unknown. Recorded for this sample are about 710,000 clones; about 87% of them occurred a single time. About 0.0094% of the sample goes to the ten largest clones. This same sample was also taken into another study, of human thymus T cells.

The sample comprised thymocytes. Receptors originate from a boy younger than two with a congenital heart defect. Donor details come from another sample of the same person, matched by shared clones.

The rearrangement links TRBV27 to TRBJ2-1; TRBD2 matches 8 bases. The CDR3 sequence is 21 residues long. The V and J ends lost 2 bases and 4 bases, in that order; junction bases with no gene match: 22. The V gene's germline CDR1 is MNHEY and CDR2 SMNVEV (reference sequence). Here the CDR3 reads CASSLIASGRATRRDYNEQFF. The DNA of the CDR3 is TGTGCCAGCAGTTTAATTGCTAGCGGGCGGGCTACCAGGAGGGATTACAATGAGCAGTTCTTC.

This chain uses TRBV14 with TRBJ2-2; D may be TRBD1 (6 bases). Trimming shortened V by 0 bases and J by 5 bases, and 16 bases separated the two germline ends. The germline V gene has CDR1 SGHDN and CDR2 FVKESK. The length of the CDR3 is 17 residues. CDR3 sequence: CASSQEGHREGTGELFF. The CDR3 nucleotides are TGTGCCAGCAGCCAAGAAGGACACAGGGAAGGGACCGGGGAGCTGTTTTTT.

The chain couples TRBV27 to TRBJ2-2; 12 bases are shared with TRBD2. This CDR3 is built from 18 residues. V dropped 5 bases and J dropped 5; count of bases not matched to a gene: 12. CDR1 is MNHEY, CDR2 SMNVEV, per germline (reference sequence). CDR3 in DNA: TGTGCCAGCAGTCCCCGAACCCGACTAGCGGGGGCGACCGGGGAGCTGTTTTTT. It yields the protein CASSPRTRLAGATGELFF.

This clone showed up just once. The rearrangement joins TRBV5-1 to TRBJ2-1, with 9 bases aligning to TRBD2. CDR3 length: 16 amino acids. The germline CDR1 and CDR2 sequences are SGHRS and YFSETQ. The V segment lost 2 bases and the J segment 6 bases; nucleotides outside the gene matches: 9. The CDR3 here is CASSFLAELAGNEQFF. The CDR3 DNA is TGCGCCAGCAGCTTCCTCGCAGAACTAGCGGGCAATGAGCAGTTCTTC.

The sample holds one count of this clone. The chain recombines TRBV10-3 with TRBJ2-3, with 10 bases identical to TRBD1. CDR3 length: 18 amino acids. Germline CDR1 is ENHRY and CDR2 is SYGVKD. Trimming cost V 6 bases and J 6 bases; bases outside gene matches: 18. CDR3 DNA: TGTGCCATCAGGAAGACCTCCCCGACAGGGGGCTTGAGGGATACGCAGTATTTT. Amino acid sequence: CAIRKTSPTGGLRDTQYF.

CDR3 region: CASSFSPQNNEQFF. Written as DNA, the CDR3 is TGCGCCAGCAGCTTTTCACCACAGAACAATGAGCAGTTCTTC. V usage is TRBV5-1 and J usage is TRBJ2-1; D is ambiguous. Per germline, CDR1 SGHRS and CDR2 YFSETQ. V was trimmed by 2 bases and J by 5 bases, leaving 11 bases between them. The CDR3 spans 14 residues.

The chain combines TRBV7-2 with TRBJ1-4; D uncertain. Looked up from germline, CDR1 is SGHTA and CDR2 is FQGNSA. The ends were cut back, 3 bases at V and 0 bases at J, with 5 bases in the middle. The length of the CDR3 is 14 residues. The CDR3 region is CASSLSATNEKLFF. For the CDR3, the DNA is TGTGCCAGCAGCTTGTCGGCAACTAATGAAAAACTGTTTTTT.

The chain carries TRBV7-2 and TRBJ1-1; TRBD1 agrees at 7 bases. This CDR3 region has 17 residues. CDR1 SGHTA and CDR2 FQGNSA come from the germline V gene. Germline trimming cut 2 bases from V and 0 bases from J; bases unmatched to any gene: 9. Here the CDR3 reads CASSLTQGGGVNTEAFF. CDR3 bases: TGTGCCAGCAGCTTAACCCAAGGGGGCGGAGTGAACACTGAAGCTTTCTTT.

The rearrangement joins TRBV29-1 to TRBJ2-1, with a tentative D call TRBD2 (6 bases). The CDR3 contains 10 residues. Germline CDR1 is SQVTM and CDR2 is ANQGSEA. The V and J ends lost 7 bases and 7 bases respectively, with 8 bases between them. CDR3 amino acids: CSARENEQFF. The CDR3, as DNA: TGCAGCGCACGGGAGAATGAGCAGTTCTTC.

The chain is built from TRBV19 and TRBJ1-1, with 7 bases aligning to TRBD1. The V segment lost 5 bases and the J segment 6 bases; nucleotides outside the gene matches: 12. The CDR3 is 15 amino acids. Germline values: CDR1 LNHDA, CDR2 SQIVND (reference sequence). The CDR3 protein is CASSYHRGEYAEAFF. In nucleotides, the CDR3 is TGTGCCAGTAGTTACCACAGGGGAGAGTACGCTGAAGCTTTCTTT.

The chain carries TRBV4-3 and TRBJ2-7; 7 bases are shared with TRBD1. Germline V gene sequence: CDR1 LGHNA, CDR2 YSLEER. CDR3 length: 17 amino acids. Trimming took 4 bases from V and 2 from J; bases not matched to a gene: 14. The CDR3 loop reads CASSPWDRPTSPYEQYF. In nucleotides, the CDR3 is TGCGCCAGCAGCCCCTGGGACAGACCAACGAGTCCCTACGAGCAGTACTTC.

The chain joins TRBV29-1 to TRBJ1-2; D not resolved. V was trimmed by 5 bases and J by 0 bases, leaving 13 bases between them. The CDR3 runs 14 residues. CDR1 and CDR2 from the germline V gene are SQVTM and ANQGSEA. This chain's CDR3 is CSVSTTVTNYGYTF. CDR3 nucleotides: TGCAGCGTTTCTACCACAGTAACTAACTATGGCTACACCTTC.

In this sample, this clone turned up once. The chain recombines TRBV7-9 with TRBJ1-2; the D gene is possibly TRBD1 (6 bases). The CDR3 runs to 14 residues. Germline CDR1 is SEHNR and CDR2 is FQNEAQ (reference sequence). Deletions cut 2 bases from V and 4 bases from J, with 11 bases between. The CDR3 region has the DNA TGTGCCAGCAGCTTACACAGGGAAGGCTATGGCTACACCTTC. This gives the protein CASSLHREGYGYTF. The variable domain in full, completed from reference TRBV7-9 and TRBJ1-2, reads DTGVSQNPRHKITKRGQNVTFRCDPISEHNRLYWYRQTLGQGPEFLTYFQNEAQLEKSRLLSDRFSAERPKGSFSTLEIQRTEQGDSAMYLCASSLHREGYGYTFGSGTRLTVV.

The chain combines TRBV2 with TRBJ2-1; 11 nucleotides match TRBD2. The germline CDR1 and CDR2 sequences are SNHLY and FYNNEI. The CDR3 is made up of 20 amino acids. Unmatched junction bases numbered 16, after V lost 2 bases and J lost 4 bases. CDR3 residues: CASSECTSGRIGTSYNEQFF. CDR3 DNA sequence: TGTGCCAGCAGTGAATGCACTAGCGGGAGAATAGGGACTAGTTACAATGAGCAGTTCTTC.

V is TRBV6-1 and J is TRBJ2-7; D remains unclear. The germline CDR1 and CDR2 sequences are MNHNS and SASEGT. This CDR3 is 13 amino acids long. The V and J ends lost 2 bases and 4 bases respectively, with 9 bases between them. In nucleotides, the CDR3 is TGTGCCAGCAGTGAAAGGAGACCTTACGAGCAGTACTTC. This translates into CASSERRPYEQYF.

The rearrangement joins TRBV7-2 to TRBJ2-7; D is perhaps TRBD1 (6 bases). The CDR3 spans 16 residues. V was pared by 2 bases and J by 3 bases, with 17 bases between. The germline gives CDR1 SGHTA, CDR2 FQGNSA. The CDR3: CASSLWRGTGNYEQYF. CDR3 bases: TGTGCCAGCAGCTTATGGCGCGGTACAGGGAACTACGAGCAGTACTTC.

V usage is TRBV18 and J usage is TRBJ2-1, with a weak D call TRBD2 (6 bases). V was shortened by 3 bases and J by 5 bases, with 17 bases between the two germline ends. CDR3 length: 16 amino acids. Germline CDR1 and CDR2: KGHSH and LQKENI. This CDR3 reads CASSPLREIRNNEQFF. As DNA, the CDR3 is TGTGCCAGCTCACCCCTACGGGAGATTAGGAACAATGAGCAGTTCTTC.

V is TRBV30 and J is TRBJ1-1; D remains unclear. Germline CDR1 and CDR2: GTSNPN and SVGIG (reference sequence). V was clipped by 3 bases and J by 6 bases, with 11 bases between them. There are 12 residues in the CDR3. CDR3 in amino acids: CAWSQREPEAFF. CDR3 nucleotide sequence: TGTGCCTGGAGCCAACGGGAGCCTGAAGCTTTCTTT. Combining the CDR3 with reference TRBV30 and TRBJ1-1 gives the whole variable domain SQTIHQWPATLVQPVGSPLSLECTVEGTSNPNLYWYRQAAGRGLQLLFYSVGIGQISSEVPQNLSASRPQDRQFILSSKKLLLSDSGFYLCAWSQREPEAFFGQGTRLTVV.